The 24 T cell receptor beta chains reported below all come from one sample, sequenced in a study of blood T cells in healthy people across ages. Together with a sample-barcoded 5' primer, a J-beta primer mix was included in a second PCR lasting roughly 6 to 12 cycles. Via MiXCR, TCRdb re-called the 5' RACE reads, giving one row per CDR3 protein. The table lists some 320,000 distinct CDR3 sequences, 25% to 30% of them singletons. Sequencing was carried out using blood. Source of these receptors: a woman in her 70s in good health.

The chain joins TRBV27 to TRBJ1-4; no clear D. In germline, CDR1 is MNHEY, CDR2 SMNVEV (reference sequence). V lost 6 bases, J lost 3 bases, and 14 bases lay in between. The CDR3 sequence is 15 residues long. CDR3 in DNA: TGTGCCAGCAGCTCCCGGGCAGCTTCTAATGAAAAACTGTTTTTT. It codes for CASSSRAASNEKLFF. Using reference TRBV27 and TRBJ1-4 for the parts outside the CDR3, the full variable domain is EAQVTQNPRYLITVTGKKLTVTCSQNMNHEYMSWYRQDPGLGLRQIYYSMNVEVTDKGDVPEGYKVSRKEKRNFPLILESPSPNQTSLYFCASSSRAASNEKLFFGSGTQLSVL.

The table lists this clonotype with a few counts. This chain uses TRBV28 with TRBJ2-1, with TRBD2 identical over 11 bases. The germline V gene encodes CDR1 MDHEN and CDR2 SYDVKM. The ends lost 7 bases at V and 5 bases at J; junction bases unmatched: 10. The CDR3 spans 16 residues. The chain's CDR3 is CASTEILTSGDNEQFF. In DNA, the CDR3 is TGTGCCAGCACCGAGATTCTGACTAGCGGGGACAATGAGCAGTTCTTC.

This chain links TRBV25-1 with TRBJ2-7, with 10 bases fitting TRBD2. Losses at the gene ends were 8 bases for V and 1 base for J; bases not matched to a gene: 2. The CDR3 extends over 13 amino acids. CDR1 is MGHDK, CDR2 SYGVNS, per germline. CDR3 sequence reads: CASDSGRSYEQYF. DNA of the CDR3: TGTGCCAGCGATAGCGGGAGGTCCTACGAGCAGTACTTC.

This clonotype has only a few counts. Being one base from a much bigger clone, this may be a read error. The gene calls are TRBV7-2 and TRBJ2-1; no definite D call. In germline, CDR1 is SGHTA, CDR2 FQGNSA. The CDR3 has 15 residues. The DNA for the CDR3 is TGTGCCAGCAGCCCCACCGGATGGCCCTACAGTGAGCAGTTCTTC. It is translated as CASSPTGWPYSEQFF. Combining the CDR3 with reference TRBV7-2 and TRBJ2-1 gives the whole variable domain GAGVSQSPSNKVTEKGKDVELRCDPISGHTALYWYRQSLGQGLEFLIYFQGNSAPDKSGLPSDRFSAERTGGSVSTLTIQRTQQEDSAVYLCASSPTGWPYSEQFFGPGTRLTVL.

V and J are TRBV6-2 or TRBV6-3 and TRBJ2-6; 8 bases are shared with TRBD2. Losses at the gene ends were 6 bases for V and 0 bases for J; bases not matched to a gene: 10. This CDR3 spans 18 amino acids. The germline gives CDR1 MNHEY, CDR2 SVGEGT. In DNA form, the CDR3 reads TGTGCCAGCAGCTCGAAAAGCGGGAGCTCCTCTGGGGCCAACGTCCTGACTTTC. This translates into CASSSKSGSSSGANVLTF.

The V call is TRBV6-5, the J call TRBJ1-1; no definite D call. V was pared by 3 bases and J by 0 bases, with 8 bases between. The CDR3 runs to 14 residues. Germline loops: CDR1 MNHEY, CDR2 SVGAGI. Here the CDR3 DNA reads TGTGCCAGCAGTTATGGCTCGTTGAACACTGAAGCTTTCTTT. Translating it yields CASSYGSLNTEAFF.

The chain uses TRBV29-1 and TRBJ2-5; the D is unclear. The CDR3 loop spans 12 amino acids. Germline V gives CDR1 SQVTM, CDR2 ANQGSEA. V lost 4 bases, J lost 0 bases, and 6 bases lay in between. CDR3 sequence reads: CSVVAYQETQYF. In DNA, the CDR3 is TGCAGCGTTGTTGCCTACCAAGAGACCCAGTACTTC.

The table lists this clonotype with a few counts. The J gene is TRBJ2-7, the V gene TRBV2, with no clear D. Trimming left V 6 bases short and J 2 bases short, with 2 bases between. The CDR3 loop spans 10 amino acids. In germline, CDR1 is SNHLY, CDR2 FYNNEI. The CDR3 DNA reads TGTGCCAGCAGGACCTACGAGCAGTACTTC. Translation gives CASRTYEQYF.

This sequence joins TRBV21-1 and TRBJ2-6; whether TRBD2, the table's D call, matches the DNA was not checked. TRBV21-1 represents a pseudogene. The CDR3 contains 18 residues. The CDR3 coding sequence is TGTGCCAGCAGCAAAGCAGGCCGCTTCTCCTCTGGGGCCAACGTCCTGACTTTC. The encoded protein is CASSKAGRFSSGANVLTF.

This clonotype appeared a few times. This chain uses TRBV4-3 with TRBJ2-7, with D tentatively TRBD2 (6 bases). Trimming left V 1 base short and J 7 bases short, with 11 bases between. This CDR3 has 13 residues. Germline CDR1 reads LGHNA; CDR2 reads YSLEER. CDR3 coding DNA: TGCGCCAGCAGCCAAGGGGGGGTTGAAGAGCAGTACTTC. Protein: CASSQGGVEEQYF.

This clonotype has just a few counts. This sequence joins TRBV29-1 and TRBJ2-5, with 10 bases identical to TRBD1. The germline gives CDR1 SQVTM, CDR2 ANQGSEA. The CDR3 sequence is 13 residues long. V lost 7 bases to trimming and J lost 5 bases; unmatched junction nucleotides: 7. As DNA, the CDR3 is TGCAGCGGCCGACAGGGGGCTGGGGAGACCCAGTACTTC. It codes for CSGRQGAGETQYF.

The V and J genes are TRBV7-8 and TRBJ2-5, with D uncertain. The CDR3 covers 17 residues. Germline values: CDR1 SGHVS, CDR2 FQNEAQ. V was shortened by 5 bases and J by 2 bases, with 21 bases between the two germline ends. CDR3 sequence (DNA): TGTGCCAGCAGCCAAAGCTCCCTGGGGTGGGGACAAGAGACCCAGTACTTC. The encoded protein is CASSQSSLGWGQETQYF.

The gene calls are TRBV10-3 and TRBJ2-3; no reliable D call. V was clipped by 2 bases and J by 6 bases, with 9 bases between them. The CDR3 is 13 amino acids. Germline-derived CDR1 and CDR2 are ENHRY and SYGVKD. The CDR3 bases are TGTGCCATCAGTGAGACAATAGGTGATACGCAGTATTTT. Protein sequence: CAISETIGDTQYF.

Worth noting for this clonotype: At one of its ends the junction is not consistent with the germline gene, which may arise from a read error. The J gene is TRBJ2-1, the V gene TRBV7-3; 7 positions match TRBD1. The CDR3 is made up of 15 amino acids. CDR1 is SGHTA and CDR2 is FQGTGA in the germline V gene. The chain's CDR3 is CASSLQGDTYNQQFF. The CDR3 bases are TGTGCCAGCAGCTTACAGGGGGACACCTACAATCAGCAGTTCTTC.

The chain is built from TRBV28 and TRBJ1-1; the D gene is possibly TRBD1 (6 bases). V was pared by 4 bases and J by 4 bases, with 16 bases between. From germline, CDR1 is MDHEN and CDR2 SYDVKM. CDR3 length: 15 residues. The CDR3 DNA follows: TGTGCCAGCAGTTCCCCGGGGGGCGCCGGCACTGAAGCTTTCTTT. Amino acid sequence: CASSSPGGAGTEAFF.

The table lists this clonotype with many counts. V and J are TRBV12-3 or TRBV12-4 and TRBJ2-3; 11 bases are shared with TRBD2. V was clipped by 3 bases and J by 2 bases; unmatched bases: 4. The CDR3 totals 16 residues. The CDR3 spells CASSFRLAGFTDTQYF. The CDR3, as DNA: TGTGCCAGCAGTTTCCGACTAGCGGGATTCACAGATACGCAGTATTTT.

This clonotype has more than one count but fewer than ten. The J gene is TRBJ2-3, the V gene TRBV5-5, with a possible D match to TRBD2 (5 bases). Germline loops: CDR1 SGHKS, CDR2 YYEKEE (reference sequence). CDR3 size: 15 residues. V lost 2 bases and J 1 base, leaving 11 bases between the germline ends. The CDR3 protein is CASSLGGLRTDTQYF. CDR3 DNA: TGTGCCAGCAGCTTAGGAGGACTTCGCACAGATACGCAGTATTTT.

The CDR3 protein is CSATRDSSYEQYF. The CDR3 DNA sequence: TGCAGTGCCACAAGGGACAGCTCCTACGAGCAGTACTTC. The chain is built from TRBV20-1 and TRBJ2-7; 7 positions agree with TRBD1. Germline loops: CDR1 DFQATT, CDR2 SNEGSKA (reference sequence). V lost 6 bases, J lost 0 bases, and 5 bases stayed unmatched. The CDR3 has 13 residues.

This clonotype was counted only a few times. The J gene is TRBJ1-5, the V gene TRBV6-4, with 7 bases fitting TRBD1. J gave up 6 bases and V 6 bases, and 8 bases lay outside the gene matches. The CDR3 runs to 14 residues. Germline CDR1 is MRHNA and CDR2 is SNTAGT. The CDR3 sequence is CASSPTGDSQPQHF. For the CDR3, the DNA is TGTGCCAGCAGCCCCACAGGGGATTCTCAGCCCCAGCATTTT.

This clonotype was recorded a few times. This chain connects TRBV20-1 to TRBJ2-3, with TRBD2 matching 8 bases. The J segment lost 4 bases and the V segment lost 3 bases, leaving 12 bases of the junction unmatched. The CDR3 runs to 16 residues. Germline V lookup: CDR1 DFQATT, CDR2 SNEGSKA (reference sequence). The CDR3 loop reads CSASPTEAGVADTQYF. For the CDR3, the DNA is TGCAGTGCTAGCCCTACTGAAGCGGGAGTGGCAGATACGCAGTATTTT.

The chain carries TRBV20-1 and TRBJ2-2; D is ambiguous. This CDR3 is built from 14 residues. Germline assignment: CDR1 DFQATT and CDR2 SNEGSKA (reference sequence). V was clipped by 1 base and J by 5 bases, with 11 bases between them. Written as DNA, the CDR3 is TGCAGTGCTAGAGTTGGTAGCCGGACCGGGGAGCTGTTTTTT. This gives the protein CSARVGSRTGELFF.

The chain links TRBV11-1 to TRBJ2-1; 10 nucleotides agree with TRBD1. The ends lost 0 bases at V and 0 bases at J; junction bases unmatched: 23. Germline CDR1 and CDR2: SGHAT and FQDESV (reference sequence). The CDR3 covers 24 residues. CDR3 sequence reads: CASSLALGTGASPGTATSYNEQFF. Here the CDR3 DNA reads TGTGCCAGCAGCTTAGCGCTGGGGACAGGGGCTAGTCCCGGGACCGCCACCTCCTACAATGAGCAGTTCTTC. Full variable domain (rest looked up from reference TRBV11-1 and TRBJ2-1): EAEVAQSPRYKITEKSQAVAFWCDPISGHATLYWYRQILGQGPELLVQFQDESVVDDSQLPKDRFSAERLKGVDSTLKIQPAELGDSAMYLCASSLALGTGASPGTATSYNEQFFGPGTRLTVL.

The rearrangement uses TRBV28 and TRBJ2-2; D uncertain. The CDR3 spans 13 residues. Trimming left V 7 bases short and J 1 base short, with 7 bases between. CDR1 is MDHEN and CDR2 is SYDVKM in the germline V gene. The CDR3 nucleotides read TGTGCCAGCACCGTGCAGAACACCGGGGAGCTGTTTTTT. Amino acids: CASTVQNTGELFF. The complete variable domain, with remaining parts taken from reference TRBV28 and TRBJ2-2, reads DVKVTQSSRYLVKRTGEKVFLECVQDMDHENMFWYRQDPGLGLRLIYFSYDVKMKEKGDIPEGYSVSREKKERFSLILESASTNQTSMYLCASTVQNTGELFFGEGSRLTVL.

Only a few counts were recorded for this clonotype. The chain combines TRBV20-1 with TRBJ2-7; D gene ambiguous. V was clipped by 1 base and J by 5 bases, with 3 bases between them. Germline values: CDR1 DFQATT, CDR2 SNEGSKA (reference sequence). The CDR3 totals 10 residues. CDR3 DNA sequence: TGCAGTGCTAGAGGGAACGAGCAGTACTTC. This translates into CSARGNEQYF.